Each of the 11 T cell receptor beta chains below was sequenced from the same sample in a study of TIL therapy for anti-PD-1-resistant metastatic lung cancer. The immunoSEQ assay was v3. The assay was immunoSEQ multiplex PCR, and TCRdb's table has in-frame clones only and misses some. This table holds about 15,000 clones, roughly 82% found once. The time point denotes: pre-treatment sample, taken before nivolumab and TIL therapy. The sequencing used blood, collected at baseline. Every receptor here comes from a person between 25 and 80 years old with non-small cell lung cancer.

This chain joins TRBV11-3 and TRBJ2-5; unclear D gene. Trimming cost V 5 bases and J 4 bases, with 11 bases left between them. The CDR3 has 13 amino acids. From germline, CDR1 is SGHNT and CDR2 YENEEA. The CDR3 nucleotides are TGTGCCAGCAGCCAGGACCGCTCAGAGACCCAGTACTTC. Translating gives CASSQDRSETQYF.

The chain uses TRBV7-2 and TRBJ1-5, with 7 bases that match TRBD1. Trimming removed 4 bases from V and 2 bases from J; junction bases left unmatched: 5. CDR1 and CDR2 (germline): SGHTA, FQGNSA. The CDR3 totals 15 residues. The CDR3 DNA sequence: TGTGCCAGCAGCTCAAGACAGGGTGGCAATCAGCCCCAGCATTTT. Amino acid sequence: CASSSRQGGNQPQHF.

The chain is built from TRBV5-1 and TRBJ2-1; 11 bases match TRBD2. Germline V gene data show CDR1 as SGHRS and CDR2 as YFSETQ. The CDR3 spans 16 residues. Germline trimming cut 3 bases from V and 6 bases from J; bases unmatched to any gene: 8. The CDR3 DNA is TGCGCCAGCAGCTCCAAACTAGCGGGAGTAAGCAATGAGCAGTTCTTC. Its protein product is CASSSKLAGVSNEQFF.

The V call is TRBV4-1, the J call TRBJ2-1; D gene unclear. The CDR3 is 14 amino acids. CDR1 is MGHRA, CDR2 YSYEKL, per germline. The V and J ends lost 0 bases and 8 bases respectively, with 11 bases between them. For the CDR3, the DNA is TGCGCCAGCAGCCAAGAGAGAGGTATCGATGAGCAGTTCTTC. It is translated as CASSQERGIDEQFF.

The chain is built from TRBV7-2 and TRBJ1-5, with D perhaps matching TRBD1 (6 bases). The CDR3 consists of 13 residues. Germline V gives CDR1 SGHTA, CDR2 FQGNSA. With 5 bases removed from V and 5 bases from J, the gap between germline ends came to 10 bases. The chain's CDR3 is CASSHDRYQPQHF. CDR3 coding DNA: TGTGCCAGCAGCCATGACAGGTATCAGCCCCAGCATTTT.

The V call is TRBV11-1, the J call TRBJ2-3; possible D gene TRBD1, 6 bases. CDR1 and CDR2 from the germline V gene are SGHAT and FQDESV (reference sequence). The CDR3 loop spans 15 amino acids. Trimming removed 5 bases from V and 3 bases from J, with 15 bases in between. For the CDR3, the DNA is TGTGCCAGCAGCCAGCTGGGGGCACGGACAGATACGCAGTATTTT. Translated: CASSQLGARTDTQYF.

The J gene is TRBJ1-1, the V gene TRBV6-6; D is uncertain. Germline assignment: CDR1 MNHNY and CDR2 SVGAGI (reference sequence). This CDR3 is built from 13 residues. V was shortened by 7 bases and J by 1 base, with 10 bases between the two germline ends. The CDR3 DNA reads TGTGCCAGCACGGCAGTAACGAACACTGAAGCTTTCTTT. Protein sequence: CASTAVTNTEAFF.

The chain couples TRBV5-1 to TRBJ2-1; D assignment may be TRBD1 or TRBD2 (5 bases each). V lost 1 base and J lost 4, with 15 bases in between. Germline CDR1 reads SGHRS; CDR2 reads YFSETQ. The CDR3 has 16 amino acids. CDR3 bases: TGCGCCAGCAGCTTGCTTGTAACGGGGCCTTACAATGAGCAGTTCTTC. Translation: CASSLLVTGPYNEQFF.

V usage is TRBV7-9 and J usage is TRBJ2-1; D is undetermined. The germline CDR1 and CDR2 sequences are SEHNR and FQNEAQ (reference sequence). The CDR3 loop spans 15 amino acids. V lost 6 bases and J lost 0, with 12 bases in between. CDR3 in amino acids: CASSPTLSSYNEQFF. CDR3 DNA sequence: TGTGCCAGCAGTCCGACCCTCAGCTCCTACAATGAGCAGTTCTTC.

This sequence joins TRBV7-2 and TRBJ2-7; perhaps TRBD2 as D (5 bases). Trimming took 1 base from V and 4 from J, leaving 11 bases between them. The CDR3 spans 14 residues. Germline V gene data show CDR1 as SGHTA and CDR2 as FQGNSA. This chain's CDR3 is CASSLGLADYEQYF. The CDR3 bases are TGTGCCAGCAGCTTAGGCCTAGCTGATTACGAGCAGTACTTC.

The V and J genes are TRBV27 and TRBJ2-5, with D maybe TRBD2 (6 bases). Trimming cost V 5 bases and J 5 bases, with 24 bases left between them. CDR1 is MNHEY, CDR2 SMNVEV, per germline (reference sequence). This CDR3 is 17 amino acids long. CDR3: CASSTGVGWDFQETQYF. CDR3 nucleotides: TGTGCCAGCAGTACGGGGGTCGGATGGGATTTTCAGGAGACCCAGTACTTC.